Listed here is a single TCR beta chain. One end of the junction is discordant with germline, which a read error may explain. Whoever was chosen for sequencing had shown CD8+CD57+ cell expansion by flow cytometry. The enrolled patients all had severe acquired aplastic anemia. Looked up from germline, CDR1 is LNHNV and CDR2 is YYDKDF (reference sequence). This CDR3 has 15 residues. This record belongs to a study of CD8+CD57+ T cells in acquired aplastic anemia. Genomic DNA was employed as the template in profiling TCR beta VDJ and CDR3. TCRdb analysed the reads with MiXCR anew, one entry per CDR3 protein. The profile covers 200,000 or so distinct CDR3 sequences, with around 47% appearing a single time and 9.7% taken by the ten largest.

The sequenced material came from sorted CD4+, CD8+, or CD8+CD57+ T cells (not recorded which) from PBMCs. The receptor was isolated from a human donor with aplastic anemia. The V call is TRBV15, the J call TRBJ2-7, with 10 bases lining up with TRBD1. CDR3 nucleotide sequence: TGCGCCAGCAGCTCGTCCGGGACAGGGGACTACGAGCAGTACTTC. It translates to CASSSSGTGDYEQYF.